The clone carrying this T cell receptor (beta chain) was counted ten times or more. Its specificity is not known. This entry belongs to a study of identical twins. The CDR3 runs 14 residues. Germline V CDR1 and CDR2: LNHNV, YYDKDF (reference sequence). The V end lost 5 bases, the J end lost 0 bases, and 10 bases lay between the germline ends. Broader study findings: Cord blood beta clonotypes that were abundant carried fewer insertions, and memory repertoires showed no such trend. The study found excess low generation probability among twin-shared out-of-frame alpha sequences.

TCRdb re-called the 5' RACE reads with MiXCR, one entry per CDR3 protein. The profile shows about 690,000 distinct CDR3 sequences, approximately 6% of them singletons. The sequence was collected from a man in his late teens or twenties in good health. J is TRBJ1-1 and V is TRBV15; D is perhaps TRBD1 (5 bases). The sequencing sample was made of naive T cells sorted from blood. The CDR3 bases are TGTGCCACCAGCGTCGGGACCTTGAACACTGAAGCTTTCTTT. Translated, it gives CATSVGTLNTEAFF.